The 25 T cell receptor beta chains in this list originate from one sample, sequenced in a study of response to subunit inactivated influenza vaccine. Each CDR3 protein gets one entry after TCRdb re-called the RT-PCR reads with MiXCR. The sample contains around 490,000 distinct CDR3 sequences, 6.5% to 8% of which appear only once. Sample: PBMCs from blood, taken about 23 months after vaccination. Every receptor here comes from a man aged 50 to 75 who received an inactivated influenza vaccine.

This clonotype showed up just a few times. The chain is built from TRBV7-2 and TRBJ2-7; 10 bases agree with TRBD1. V dropped 5 bases and J dropped 1; count of bases not matched to a gene: 8. Looked up from germline, CDR1 is SGHTA and CDR2 is FQGNSA. This CDR3 spans 16 amino acids. The CDR3 region has the DNA TGTGCCAGCAGCCCGCGAGGGACAGGGGAGTCCTACGAGCAGTACTTC. This translates into CASSPRGTGESYEQYF.

The V gene is TRBV24-1, the J gene TRBJ2-7, with 9 bases aligning to TRBD2. The V segment lost 3 bases and the J segment 2 bases; nucleotides outside the gene matches: 7. The germline gives CDR1 KGHDR, CDR2 SFDVKD. The CDR3 is 16 amino acids. In DNA, the CDR3 is TGTGCCACCAGTGATGGGGCGACTAGCGGTCCCTACGAGCAGTACTTC. Residues: CATSDGATSGPYEQYF.

The chain employs TRBV2 and TRBJ2-4; the D gene is possibly TRBD1 (6 bases). Looked up from germline, CDR1 is SNHLY and CDR2 is FYNNEI. V shed 8 bases and J shed 6 bases, with 11 bases lying between them. CDR3 length equals 12 residues. The CDR3 protein is CASAGRGNIQYF. As DNA, the CDR3 is TGTGCCAGCGCGGGCAGGGGAAACATTCAGTACTTC.

This sequence joins TRBV20-1 and TRBJ2-5, with no clear D. The CDR3 sequence is 16 residues long. The germline gives CDR1 DFQATT, CDR2 SNEGSKA (reference sequence). The V and J ends lost 0 bases and 7 bases respectively, with 21 bases between them. In nucleotides, the CDR3 is TGCAGTGCTAGAGATAGTACTAAGGGTAGGGTTGCGACCCAGTACTTC. This sequence encodes CSARDSTKGRVATQYF.

This clonotype was counted a few times. This sequence joins TRBV11-2 and TRBJ2-7; TRBD1 matches at 8 bases. There are 18 residues in the CDR3. CDR1 SGHAT and CDR2 FQNNGV come from the germline V gene. Losses at the gene ends were 4 bases for V and 1 base for J; bases not matched to a gene: 15. The CDR3 loop is CASSSVATGGRISYEQYF. DNA for the CDR3: TGTGCCAGCAGCTCCGTCGCAACAGGGGGAAGGATTTCCTACGAGCAGTACTTC.

There are many counts of this clonotype. The chain uses TRBV5-5 and TRBJ2-7; a possible D gene is TRBD1 (6 bases). This CDR3 is built from 14 residues. The germline V gene encodes CDR1 SGHKS and CDR2 YYEKEE (reference sequence). The V end was cut by 3 bases, the J end by 5 bases, with 15 bases between. The CDR3 spells CASSSLKQGNEQYF. The CDR3 DNA is TGTGCCAGCAGCTCCCTTAAACAGGGAAACGAGCAGTACTTC.

V usage is TRBV20-1 and J usage is TRBJ1-5; D is unresolved. Germline loops: CDR1 DFQATT, CDR2 SNEGSKA (reference sequence). This CDR3 has 9 residues. The germline V and J ends were trimmed by 6 bases and 11 bases, with 8 bases remaining between them. The CDR3 loop is CSAPSSQHF. In DNA form, the CDR3 reads TGCAGTGCACCCTCCTCCCAGCATTTT.

The chain links TRBV9 to TRBJ1-6, with D maybe TRBD1 (5 bases). Per the germline V gene, CDR1 is SGDLS and CDR2 is YYNGEE. This CDR3 spans 14 amino acids. Trimming took off 3 bases at V and 9 bases at J, with 13 bases between the two ends. The CDR3 sequence is CASSATQGGSPLHF. The CDR3 DNA reads as TGTGCCAGCAGCGCCACCCAGGGTGGTTCACCCCTCCACTTT.

This clonotype was recorded many times. The V gene is TRBV12-3 or TRBV12-4, the J gene TRBJ2-7, with 8 bases identical to TRBD1. The CDR3 is 14 amino acids. The V segment lost 5 bases and the J segment 3 bases; nucleotides outside the gene matches: 6. The DNA for the CDR3 is TGTGCCAGCAGTCTGACAGGGGTTGACTACGAGCAGTACTTC. Protein: CASSLTGVDYEQYF.

The V and J genes are TRBV4-3 and TRBJ1-4; TRBD1 is a possible D gene (5 bases). Germline V gene sequence: CDR1 LGHNA, CDR2 YSLEER. This CDR3 has 14 residues. V dropped 1 base and J dropped 8 bases, with 11 bases sitting between them. DNA for the CDR3: TGCGCCAGCAGCCAAGGGCAGGGACGGGAAAAACTGTTTTTT. As protein: CASSQGQGREKLFF.

This clonotype appeared a few times. The rearrangement uses TRBV6-5 and TRBJ2-1; TRBD2 aligns across 7 bases. CDR1 and CDR2 (germline): MNHEY, SVGAGI. This CDR3 has 15 amino acids. Unmatched junction bases numbered 11, after V lost 4 bases and J lost 8 bases. CDR3 nucleotides: TGTGCCAGCAGTTCTGGCGGCGGGAGAGGCCATGAGCAGTTCTTC. Encoded protein: CASSSGGGRGHEQFF.

This clonotype has more than one count but fewer than ten. The V call is TRBV11-1, the J call TRBJ2-3, with 12 bases aligning to TRBD2. The CDR3 has 16 amino acids. Germline trimming cut 5 bases from V and 3 bases from J; bases unmatched to any gene: 6. The V gene's germline CDR1 is SGHAT and CDR2 FQDESV (reference sequence). Here the CDR3 DNA reads TGTGCCAGCAGCACTCCTAGCGGGAGGGATACAGATACGCAGTATTTT. It codes for CASSTPSGRDTDTQYF.

In this sample, this clonotype turned up many times. Here the CDR3 DNA reads TGTGCCAGCAGCCAAATGGGAGGGACTAGCGGGTACAATGAGCAGTTCTTC. This sequence encodes CASSQMGGTSGYNEQFF. J is TRBJ2-1 and V is TRBV14; 12 bases align to TRBD2. The trim removed 2 bases at V and 4 bases at J, leaving 6 bases unmatched. Germline V gives CDR1 SGHDN, CDR2 FVKESK. The CDR3 loop spans 17 amino acids.

CDR3 in amino acids: CASRASGGSQVAEQFF. Written as DNA, the CDR3 is TGTGCCAGCAGGGCCTCGGGAGGATCCCAGGTGGCTGAGCAGTTCTTC. The chain has TRBV6-1 and TRBJ2-1; 7 bases are shared with TRBD2. Germline CDR1 reads MNHNS; CDR2 reads SASEGT. This CDR3 has 16 residues. The J segment lost 9 bases and the V segment lost 6 bases, leaving 17 bases of the junction unmatched.

This clonotype came up a few times. This chain joins TRBV11-2 and TRBJ2-3; a weak D match, TRBD1 (6 bases). V shed 8 bases and J shed 6 bases, with 12 bases lying between them. The length of the CDR3 is 12 residues. Per the germline V gene, CDR1 is SGHAT and CDR2 is FQNNGV. CDR3 nucleotides: TGTGCCAGCGGGGGCCCCCGCGATACGCAGTATTTT. Encoded protein: CASGGPRDTQYF.

This clonotype was seen at least ten times. The chain employs TRBV6-2 or TRBV6-3 and TRBJ2-3, with TRBD2 identical over 10 bases. V lost 2 bases, J lost 5 bases, and 4 bases stayed unmatched. Germline V gene sequence: CDR1 MNHEY, CDR2 SVGEGT. The CDR3 totals 15 residues. Written as DNA, the CDR3 is TGTGCCAGCAGTTACGAGCTAGCGGGGGAAGATACGCAGTATTTT. Amino acids: CASSYELAGEDTQYF.

This clonotype was recorded many times. The J gene is TRBJ1-6, the V gene TRBV9, with unresolved D. CDR3 length: 15 amino acids. V lost 0 bases and J 5 bases, leaving 9 bases between the germline ends. Germline CDR1 and CDR2: SGDLS and YYNGEE. The CDR3, as DNA: TGTGCCAGCAGCGTAGAAGGGTCCCATAATTCACCCCTCCACTTT. Its protein product is CASSVEGSHNSPLHF. Complete variable domain (other parts from reference TRBV9 and TRBJ1-6): DSGVTQTPKHLITATGQRVTLRCSPRSGDLSVYWYQQSLDQGLQFLIQYYNGEERAKGNILERFSAQQFPDLHSELNLSSLELGDSALYFCASSVEGSHNSPLHFGNGTRLTVT.

This clonotype was seen ten or more times. The gene calls are TRBV15 and TRBJ1-1; no firm D call. Germline loops: CDR1 LNHNV, CDR2 YYDKDF (reference sequence). The CDR3 spans 14 residues. With 1 base removed from V and 2 bases from J, the gap between germline ends came to 8 bases. CDR3 nucleotides: TGTGCCACCAGCAGAGGTACCTTCAACACTGAAGCTTTCTTT. Translated, it gives CATSRGTFNTEAFF.

The sample holds many counts of this clonotype. This CDR3 is CASSQVGTDQYF. The CDR3 region has the DNA TGTGCCAGCAGCCAAGTAGGTACAGATCAGTACTTC. This chain connects TRBV4-2 to TRBJ2-7, with unresolved D. CDR1 is LGHNA and CDR2 is YNFKEQ in the germline V gene. V was cut by 1 base and J by 10 bases, with 11 bases left in between. The CDR3 loop spans 12 amino acids.

This clonotype was seen many times. The chain joins TRBV20-1 to TRBJ2-1; 10 positions match TRBD2. CDR3 size: 15 residues. The ends lost 1 base at V and 7 bases at J; junction bases unmatched: 7. Germline V lookup: CDR1 DFQATT, CDR2 SNEGSKA (reference sequence). The CDR3 sequence is CSARVPLAGVNEQFF. The CDR3, as DNA: TGCAGTGCTAGAGTTCCCCTAGCGGGAGTGAATGAGCAGTTCTTC.

This clonotype was counted only a few times. V is TRBV7-2 and J is TRBJ1-1; D not certain. Per the germline V gene, CDR1 is SGHTA and CDR2 is FQGNSA. The CDR3 spans 15 residues. V lost 5 bases to trimming and J lost 5 bases, with 18 bases between them. The CDR3 protein is CASSPGGGPQTEAFF. The DNA of the CDR3 is TGTGCCAGCAGCCCAGGAGGCGGACCTCAGACTGAAGCTTTCTTT. Supplemented by reference TRBV7-2 and TRBJ1-1, the full variable domain reads GAGVSQSPSNKVTEKGKDVELRCDPISGHTALYWYRQSLGQGLEFLIYFQGNSAPDKSGLPSDRFSAERTGGSVSTLTIQRTQQEDSAVYLCASSPGGGPQTEAFFGQGTRLTVV.

This chain joins TRBV12-3 or TRBV12-4 and TRBJ2-3; 9 positions agree with TRBD2. Unmatched junction bases numbered 7, after V lost 6 bases and J lost 6 bases. The CDR3 has 14 residues. CDR3 nucleotides: TGTGCCAGCAGAGGAGCGGGGGGTCTGGATACGCAGTATTTT. Encoded protein: CASRGAGGLDTQYF.

The rearrangement uses TRBV5-1 and TRBJ2-7, with TRBD1 matching over 9 bases. V gave up 0 bases and J gave up 4 bases; unmatched junction bases: 5. CDR1 and CDR2 (germline): SGHRS, YFSETQ. The CDR3 has 15 amino acids. The CDR3 region is CASSLGTGAGYEQYF. The CDR3 coding sequence is TGCGCCAGCAGCTTGGGGACAGGGGCCGGGTACGAGCAGTACTTC.

The rearrangement uses TRBV3-1 and TRBJ1-1; TRBD1 matches at 12 bases. This CDR3 is 16 amino acids long. Germline CDR1 and CDR2: LGHDT and YNNKEL (reference sequence). J was trimmed by 3 bases and V by 5 bases; bases with no gene match: 7. CDR3 coding DNA: TGTGCCAGCAGCGGTTCGGGACAGGGGGCGGACACTGAAGCTTTCTTT. It specifies CASSGSGQGADTEAFF. The whole variable domain, remainder taken from reference TRBV3-1 and TRBJ1-1, is DTAVSQTPKYLVTQMGNDKSIKCEQNLGHDTMYWYKQDSKKFLKIMFSYNNKELIINETVPNRFSPKSPDKAHLNLHINSLELGDSAVYFCASSGSGQGADTEAFFGQGTRLTVV.

This clonotype was recorded at least ten times. One end of the junction is discordant with germline, which a read error may explain. The J gene is TRBJ2-5, the V gene TRBV6-1; 7 bases align to TRBD2. There are 16 residues in the CDR3. CDR1 MNHNS and CDR2 SASEGT come from the germline V gene. The CDR3 region is CASSPTGGGSQVTQYF. The CDR3 nucleotides read TGTGCCAGCAGCCCCACTGGCGGGGGATCGCAAGTGACCCAGTACTTC.